This is a list of T cell receptor beta chains from one sample in a study of T cells in Graves' hyperthyroidism and ophthalmopathy. TCRdb re-called the multiplex PCR reads with MiXCR, one entry per CDR3 protein. The data show over 250,000 distinct CDR3 sequences, with roughly 15% seen just once and roughly 35% held by the top ten. Sequenced input: blood. The receptors were sampled from a middle-aged woman with Graves' ophthalmopathy. Both conserved end residues are part of each CDR3. The order of the fields is clone size, D gene, J gene, V gene, CDR3 DNA, CDR3 protein. D genes are given only for firm matches. The size entry is marked missing in some rows and otherwise reads once, few, many or a size class.

few | TRBD1 | TRBJ1-1 | TRBV19 | TGTGCCAGTAGTCCCGATGAAAGACAGGGGGCGCGGAACACTGAAGCTTTCTTT | CASSPDERQGARNTEAFF
many | - | TRBJ2-3 | TRBV29-1 | TGCAGCGTTGATTTTGGGGGGCGCGCAGATACGCAGTATTTT | CSVDFGGRADTQYF
many | TRBD2 | TRBJ2-7 | TRBV9 | TGTGCCAGCAGCGTAGCAACTAGCGGGGTCTACGAGCAGTACTTC | CASSVATSGVYEQYF
- | - | TRBJ2-2 | TRBV13 | TGTGCCAGCAGCTTAGAAGGGAAAAACACCGGGGAGCTGTTTTTT | CASSLEGKNTGELFF
many | - | TRBJ2-5 | TRBV2 | TGTGCCAGCACCGAGGGATGGGCTACCCAAGAGACCCAGTACTTC | CASTEGWATQETQYF
many | - | TRBJ2-1 | TRBV7-2 | TGTGCCAGCAGCTCTACAGGTTATGAGCAGTTCTTC | CASSSTGYEQFF
few | - | TRBJ2-3 | TRBV14 | TGTGCCAGCAGCCAAGACCCTTTGGCAGATACGCAGTATTTT | CASSQDPLADTQYF
many | - | TRBJ2-3 | TRBV5-1 | TGCGCCAGCAGCATCAGGGGGGTCAGCACAGATACGCAGTATTTT | CASSIRGVSTDTQYF
- | - | TRBJ1-2 | TRBV5-4 | TGTGCCAGCAGCATGGGAGGCAGGTTGAAGGGAGGGGACTATGGCTACACCTTC | CASSMGGRLKGGDYGYTF
many | TRBD2 | TRBJ2-1 | TRBV6-1 | TGTGCCAGCAGTGAACTTCGGGGGGGGCCAAACTGGCAGTTCTTC | CASSELRGGPNWQFF
many | TRBD1 | TRBJ1-6 | TRBV7-9 | TGTGCCAGCAGCCAGGGGGAGGGACATTCCCTCCACTTT | CASSQGEGHSLHF
- | - | TRBJ1-5 | TRBV19 | TGTGCCAGTAGTATGGGTTTGGTGGACCCAAATAGCAATCAGCCCCAGCATTTT | CASSMGLVDPNSNQPQHF
- | - | TRBJ1-5 | TRBV7-2 | TGTGCCAGCAGCTTAGGGGGGTATGGGGTCCAGCCCCAGCATTTT | CASSLGGYGVQPQHF
many | - | TRBJ1-3 | TRBV15 | TGTGCCACCAGCAGGACCGGGAGCTCTGGAAACACCATATATTTT | CATSRTGSSGNTIYF
many | - | TRBJ1-5 | TRBV20-1 | TGCAGTGCTAGAGATCATACATACGACAATCAGCCCCAGCATTTT | CSARDHTYDNQPQHF
few | - | TRBJ2-1 | TRBV14 | TGTGCCAGCAGCCTCCTTCGGCAGTACTACAATGAGCAGTTCTTC | CASSLLRQYYNEQFF
few | - | TRBJ2-5 | TRBV7-2 | TGTGCCAGCAGCTCCCGCCTGCATATGGAGACCCAGTACTTC | CASSSRLHMETQYF
many | - | TRBJ2-6 | TRBV6-1 | TGTGCCAGCACCACAGGTTATGGGGCCAACGTCCTGACTTTC | CASTTGYGANVLTF
- | - | TRBJ1-5 | TRBV19 | TGTGCCAGTAGTATAGGCGCCGGGACATACAGCAATCAGCCCCAGCATTTT | CASSIGAGTYSNQPQHF
many | - | TRBJ2-1 | TRBV28 | TGTGCCAGCAGTGCAACGGGAGTCCTTCCACTAAATGAGCAGTTCTTC | CASSATGVLPLNEQFF
many | - | TRBJ2-3 | TRBV7-9 | TGTGCCAGCAGCTTTAACACACCGAGGGGCACAGATACGCAGTATTTT | CASSFNTPRGTDTQYF
- | - | TRBJ2-2 | TRBV19 | TGTGCCAGTAGTATAGATCTAATTCCCGAGGAGCTGTTTTTT | CASSIDLIPEELFF
- | - | TRBJ1-2 | TRBV27 | TGTGCCAGCAGTTTTAGGTTACAGGGAGGGTATGGCTACACCTTC | CASSFRLQGGYGYTF
few | - | TRBJ2-1 | TRBV20-1 | TGCAGTGCTAGGAGACCAACAGGGTTCCCCTACAATGAGCAGTTCTTC | CSARRPTGFPYNEQFF
- | TRBD2 | TRBJ2-1 | TRBV5-6 | TGTGCCAGCAGCTTGACCCAGGGACTAGCGGTCTACAATGAGCAGTTCTTC | CASSLTQGLAVYNEQFF
many | TRBD1 | TRBJ1-4 | TRBV28 | TGTGCCAGCACCTCCGGGGGGACAGGGGGTGAAAAACTGTTTTTT | CASTSGGTGGEKLFF
few | TRBD2 | TRBJ2-1 | TRBV9 | TGTGCCAGCAGCGTAGGGGGTCTAGCACTAGCGGGGGACAATGAGCAGTTCTTC | CASSVGGLALAGDNEQFF
- | - | TRBJ2-7 | TRBV27 | TGTGCCAGCAGTTTATTAACCGGGGTCATACCCTTCAGCTCCTACGAGCAGTACTTC | CASSLLTGVIPFSSYEQYF
many | - | TRBJ1-4 | TRBV10-3 | TGTGCCAGCCAAAGGGACCGGGAAGAAAAACTGTTTTTT | CASQRDREEKLFF
many | TRBD1 | TRBJ1-2 | TRBV28 | TGTGCCAGCCGGGGGGTCGGACAGGGCAACTATGGCTACACCTTC | CASRGVGQGNYGYTF
- | - | TRBJ2-7 | TRBV27 | TGTGCCAGCAGCTCCGGTCTAGGGGAGTACGAGCAGTACTTC | CASSSGLGEYEQYF
few | - | TRBJ1-3 | TRBV12-5 | TGTGCTAGTGGCCTCGGATTTTCTGGAAACACCATATATTTT | CASGLGFSGNTIYF
many | TRBD1 | TRBJ1-5 | TRBV6-1 | TGTGCCAGCAGCCAGGGGGGGGGTGGCAATCAGCCCCAGCATTTT | CASSQGGGGNQPQHF
few | - | TRBJ2-5 | TRBV30 | TGTGCCTGGATCGGCCCTGGGACCCAGTACTTC | CAWIGPGTQYF
- | - | TRBJ2-3 | TRBV29-1 | TGCAGCGTTGACAAACTCTCCGATACGCAGTATTTT | CSVDKLSDTQYF
- | TRBD2 | TRBJ2-3 | TRBV11-3 | TGTGCCAGCAGCCAGGGCGGGGGGCCGTATACGCAGTATTTT | CASSQGGGPYTQYF
many | - | TRBJ2-7 | TRBV20-1 | TGCAGTGCTGTCCGGGATGCCTACGAGCAGTACTTC | CSAVRDAYEQYF
- | - | TRBJ2-3 | TRBV5-5 | TGTGCCAGCGCCGAAGGATCTAGCACAGATACGCAGTATTTT | CASAEGSSTDTQYF
many | TRBD1 | TRBJ2-7 | TRBV6-1 | TGTGCCAGCAGACTCGGGACAGGGGTGGACGCGTTTGACGAGCAGTACTTC | CASRLGTGVDAFDEQYF
many | TRBD2 | TRBJ2-1 | TRBV28 | TGTGCCAGCAAAGCTCCGGGACTATCCCGTTACAATGAGCAGTTCTTC | CASKAPGLSRYNEQFF
medium-sized | TRBD1 | TRBJ1-2 | TRBV12-3/TRBV12-4 | TGTGCCAGCAGCAACCGGGACAGGGAGTGGGACTATGGCTACACCTTC | CASSNRDREWDYGYTF
many | TRBD1 | TRBJ1-5 | TRBV19 | TGTGCCAGTAGTATAGATAGACAGGGCTGGAGCAATCAGCCCCAGCATTTT | CASSIDRQGWSNQPQHF
many | TRBD2 | TRBJ2-2 | TRBV7-6 | TGTGCCAGCAGCTCCGGACTAGCGGGAGGGATGAACACCGGGGAGCTGTTTTTT | CASSSGLAGGMNTGELFF
many | - | TRBJ2-5 | TRBV20-1 | TGCAGTGCGAGGTCTGGGGCCCAAGAGACCCAGTACTTC | CSARSGAQETQYF
many | - | TRBJ2-2 | TRBV12-3/TRBV12-4 | TGTGCCAGCAGTCTAAGGGCCGGGGAGCTGTTTTTT | CASSLRAGELFF
- | - | TRBJ2-3 | TRBV11-2 | TGTGCCAGCAGCCAAGACCCGACAGGCCTAATGGATACGCAGTATTTT | CASSQDPTGLMDTQYF
- | - | TRBJ1-2 | TRBV29-1 | TGCAGCGCCCAGGCCCCATCGGTAAATGGCTACACCTTC | CSAQAPSVNGYTF
few | - | TRBJ2-7 | TRBV19 | TGTGCCAGTAGTCCCTCATTGGCATCCTACGAGCAGTACTTC | CASSPSLASYEQYF
many | TRBD1 | TRBJ1-4 | TRBV24-1 | TGTGCCACCAGTGATCCGACAGGGGATAATGAAAAACTGTTTTTT | CATSDPTGDNEKLFF
- | TRBD2 | TRBJ2-5 | TRBV4-1 | TGCGCCAGCAGCCAAGGTAGCGGGGGGCTCCAAGAGACCCAGTACTTC | CASSQGSGGLQETQYF
many | - | TRBJ2-1 | TRBV11-2 | TGTGCCAGCATGAAACAGAGGGCTAGTTCGATCAACAATGAGCAGTTCTTC | CASMKQRASSINNEQFF
many | - | TRBJ1-4 | TRBV7-2 | TGTGCCAGCAGCCCTACAGGAGGAACTAATGAAAAACTGTTTTTT | CASSPTGGTNEKLFF
many | TRBD2 | TRBJ2-7 | TRBV6-1 | TGTGCCGCCTCGGGGGGGTTGTTACTGTACGAGCAGTACTTC | CAASGGLLLYEQYF
few | - | TRBJ2-5 | TRBV5-6 | TGTGCCAGCAGCTGGGGACTAAGGGGGGAAGAGACCCAGTACTTC | CASSWGLRGEETQYF
many | TRBD1 | TRBJ2-7 | TRBV7-2 | TGTGCCAGCAGCTTGGACAGGGGGTACGAGCAGTACTTC | CASSLDRGYEQYF
- | TRBD2 | TRBJ2-1 | TRBV18 | TGTGCCAGCTCACCAGGGACTAGCGGGGTGCGAAGGTACAATGAGCAGTTCTTC | CASSPGTSGVRRYNEQFF
many | - | TRBJ1-1 | TRBV5-1 | TGCGCCAGCAGCTTTGAGATGAACACTGAAGCTTTCTTT | CASSFEMNTEAFF
many | TRBD2 | TRBJ2-3 | TRBV3-1 | TGTGCCAGCAGCCAAGTAGCGGGGAGCACAGATACGCAGTATTTT | CASSQVAGSTDTQYF
many | - | TRBJ1-5 | TRBV10-3 | TGTGCCATCAGTGAGGGAAAAGGCAATCAGCCCCAGCATTTT | CAISEGKGNQPQHF